This T cell receptor (beta chain) was captured in a study of cytomegalovirus exposure and HLA in healthy donors (dated by TCRdb to 2017 to 2019). Notes on the research overall: According to an earlier analysis of a few hundred of the donors, roughly 180 million T cells yielded 90 million to 130 million unique TCR beta sequences and about 300 Gb of sequence data. The later analysis used no new phenotypic data to find candidate immune exposures, relying instead on TCR beta sequences and their occurrence across donors. Roughly 300 gigabases of sequencing data and approximately 85 million unique TCR sequences were included in an early release covering roughly 600 HLA-typed donors. Genome-wide SNP genotypes for about 65% of the roughly 670 donors were used in a later genetic analysis, which treated that subset as a discovery cohort. A later analysis re-examined previously published TCR beta repertoires from 500 to 700 donors and added high-resolution HLA genotyping to investigate patterns of TCR occurrence. The genetic ancestry cluster associated with self-reported Caucasian donors included 81% of the roughly 380 genotyped donors. Every discovery cohort repertoire had been produced on one sequencing platform. The study aimed to test whether signatures of past pathogen exposure could be identified by cataloging public T cell receptors. Alongside the repertoire data, information on donor age, sex, ethnicity and CMV serostatus was compiled. HLA typing included class I and class II loci at four-digit resolution. Among 398 genotyped donors of the cohort, an average of roughly 240,000 unique TCR beta nucleotide sequences were sequenced per donor, about a sixth of them non-productive. The study profiled the T cell repertoires of under 700 subjects by immunosequencing and related them to cytomegalovirus serostatus. The study combined high-throughput TCR immunosequencing, statistical association of individual TCRs with disease status, and machine learning to predict cytomegalovirus infection status. An earlier analysis of approximately 630 of the donors applied high-throughput TCR beta sequencing to assess whether each TCR beta V gene segment acted as functional or pseudogenic. Because of strong linkage in the cohort, five DR-DQ haplotypes were treated as single units for association and clustering. Along with the approximately 700-subject first cohort, a separate validation cohort of 120 different subjects was used. The number of donors typed differed by locus, with 629-630 for A, B, C, DRB1 and DQB1, roughly 550 for DQA1, approximately 570 for DPA1, and some 450 for DPB1.

The cohort comprised under 700 healthy bone marrow donors. At the time of sampling, all cohort members were nominally healthy, though unrecorded immune exposures were likely present. The donor was CMV seronegative and was included in the group of hundreds of seronegative cohort members. A peripheral blood sample was provided by each donor, and peripheral blood mononuclear cells were used for TCR beta sequencing. The Qiagen DNeasy Blood Extraction Kit was used to extract genomic DNA from the blood cell samples. Spanning cysteine to phenylalanine, the CDR3 consists of 13 amino acids. Only the CDR3 portion is preserved as DNA: 39 bases, with reading frame beginning at the first base. Relative to germline, V is 7 bases shorter and J is 5 bases shorter, with 14 bases between their ends. CDR1 and CDR2 (MGHDK, SYGVNS) derive from the germline V gene. Details on this clone: Its antigen is not yet known. No qualities accompany the bases; no much larger clone lies one base away.

The library was built by means of the immunoSEQ multiplex PCR assay. A mixture of 60 forward primers for TCR Vbeta segments and 13 reverse primers for TCR Jbeta segments was used in the multiplex PCR. Amplification of the CDR3 region of rearranged TCR beta genes was performed with a multiplex PCR assay on genomic DNA. On the Illumina HiSeq System, the amplified TCR beta libraries were sequenced as 87-base-pair reads. Regarding the original processing steps: A later analysis counted approximately 76 million unique TCR beta chains across the roughly 700 repertoires, and 10 million to 12 million of these chains were shared by at least two donors. Raw reads were error-corrected and collapsed into unique sequences by a nearest-neighbor algorithm in which closely related sequences were merged to remove PCR and sequencing errors. CDR3 sequences were aligned to IMGT reference sequences to assign V, D and J gene segments. For a sequence to be retained, a match of at least six nucleotides to both a V gene segment and a J gene segment was required. Rearrangements were classified as productive when the CDR3 lacked stop codons and remained in frame with V and J, and all other rearrangements were classified as non-productive. Following IMGT convention, CDR3 was defined as the stretch from the second conserved V-encoded cysteine up to the conserved J-encoded phenylalanine. The earlier analysis of roughly 590 of the donors excluded any sequence lacking an unambiguous match to a single V gene segment. An earlier analysis of just under 600 of the donors called V segments functional above 56.7% productive rearrangements and segregating when the between-donor standard deviation exceeded 5%. A statistical classification framework was built to diagnose cytomegalovirus status from the catalog of TCR beta chain sequences. In a later analysis, V and J genes were assigned by comparing TCR nucleotide sequences against IMGT/GENE-DB human TR gene sequences. The TCRdist pipeline was used in a later analysis to assign CDR3 sequences and most-parsimonious VDJ recombination scenarios. In a later analysis, every TCR beta chain was defined by the combination of its CDR3 amino acid sequence and its V-gene family, and reads without a unique V-gene family were dropped. To address suspected cross-contamination and a sequencing artifact, a later analysis removed around 590 highly shared, low-generation-probability nucleotide sequences. A later analysis calculated a clonal expansion index for each public chain from normalized within-repertoire ranks of inferred template counts. In a later analysis, generation probabilities were computed using a VDJ recombination model fitted to out-of-frame rearrangements, and the results were checked against IGoR. A later analysis scored TCR-TCR, TCR-HLA and TCR-CMV co-occurrence with hypergeometric tests, applying a repertoire-size bias correction to TCR pairs. To estimate false discovery rates, a later analysis permuted the HLA or CMV assignments 20 times. In a later analysis, co-occurring TCRs were grouped using DBSCAN, and TCRdist sequence similarity was added for clustering within HLA-allele-positive subsets. For co-occurrence clustering, repertoires with fewer than 30,000 or more than 120,000 public chains were excluded, along with four to six repertoires with anomalous nucleotide sharing. TCRdb obtained this table from immuneACCESS and retained in-frame rearrangements with V and J assigned. These tables miss some clones; where compared with another copy, unresolved V genes account for less than half of the shortfall, and the remainder is unexplained. V, J and clone size were drawn from that table, and D and trimming were deduced from the DNA. This sample comprises roughly 73,000 clones, around 84% of them detected only once. In total, the top ten clones hold 2.4% of the sample.

Overall study outcomes, separate from this receptor: A later analysis found that HLA-associated TCR beta chains were more clonally expanded and had lower generation probabilities than equally common non-associated chains. A later analysis found that TCR association rates varied across HLA loci, with DRB1 alleles showing the most associated TCRs and HLA-C alleles the fewest. This cohort had only TCR beta chains sequenced, and the lack of alpha or paired-chain data limited which features could be detected. When HLA alleles, especially DR and DQ, strongly co-occurred, attributing TCR associations to individual alleles was difficult. The presence/absence analyses assumed that sequencing depth was roughly uniform across donors, and that assumption may not be true. While some public TCRs were present in many individuals, most TCR sequences turned up only very rarely across donors. Correlated functional status among segregating V segments might reflect linkage disequilibrium, but an unknown experimental factor could not be ruled out. Three of the identified cytomegalovirus-associated TCR beta chains were confirmed in vitro to be specific for cytomegalovirus antigens. Because the 87-base-pair reads could not distinguish some IMGT-functional V segments, including TRBV6-2 and TRBV6-3, those segments were excluded. Because HLA typing was missing for some donors at each locus, association tests included only the typed subset. V-gene and J-gene trimming of TCR beta chains was associated with a missense DCLRE1C variant in a later genetic analysis, and the association was replicated in an independent cohort. At a false discovery rate of 0.05, a later analysis linked 15,000 to 20,000 TCR beta sequences to specific HLA alleles. Most CMV-associated TCR beta chains appeared to be HLA-restricted in a later analysis, and the HLA associations seemed to be driven largely by CMV exposure. In an earlier analysis of 587 of the donors, most TCR beta V segments appeared in productive rearrangements about 87% or about 30% of the time, broadly matching IMGT annotations. The classifier was reported to diagnose cytomegalovirus status with high specificity and sensitivity in both the original cohort and the validation cohort. CMV serostatus was the only immune exposure information available for the cohort. In a later analysis, several top co-occurrence clusters were reported to appear linked to parvovirus B19, influenza, CMV and Epstein-Barr virus. A later genetic analysis reported fewer N-insertions in productive TCRs among donors in an Asian-associated ancestry cluster than the roughly 650-donor mean. The authors suggested that the approach could potentially be extended to other disease states and immunological phenotypes. A further reported finding was that TCR beta sequences accurately predicted the HLA-A and HLA-B alleles for most subjects in the first cohort. A cluster of highly shared sequence variants was judged likely to represent a technical artifact of the sequencing pipeline. A total of fewer than 200 TCR beta chains were listed by the study as associated with cytomegalovirus. Because counts were too low, about 17 rarely observed V segments, including chromosome 9 orphons, were excluded from the earlier analysis of 500 to 700 of the donors.

Sequences were obtained from PBMCs. The sequence links TRBV25-1 to TRBJ1-1; TRBD1 might be the D gene, on 5 matching bases. The source of this sequence is a woman aged 50 to 60 in good health and CMV-seronegative. The DNA sequence is TGTGCCAGCACCGAATGGGGGGGTACTGAAGCTTTCTTT. Translation gives CASTEWGGTEAFF.